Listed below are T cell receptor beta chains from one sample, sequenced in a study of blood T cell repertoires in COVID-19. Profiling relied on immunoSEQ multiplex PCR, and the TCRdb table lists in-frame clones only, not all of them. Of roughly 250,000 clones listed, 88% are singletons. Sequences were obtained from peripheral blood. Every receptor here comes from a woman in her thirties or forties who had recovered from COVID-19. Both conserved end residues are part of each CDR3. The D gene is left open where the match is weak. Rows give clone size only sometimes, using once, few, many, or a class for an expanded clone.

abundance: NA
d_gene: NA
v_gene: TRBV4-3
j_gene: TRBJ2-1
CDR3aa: CASSQVPPGTGGNNEQFF
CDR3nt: TGCGCCAGCAGCCAAGTACCCCCCGGGACTGGCGGGAACAATGAGCAGTTCTTC

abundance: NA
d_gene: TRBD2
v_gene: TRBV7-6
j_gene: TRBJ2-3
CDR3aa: CASSRGTSVGTDTQYF
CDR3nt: TGTGCCAGCAGCCGGGGGACTAGCGTTGGCACAGATACGCAGTATTTT

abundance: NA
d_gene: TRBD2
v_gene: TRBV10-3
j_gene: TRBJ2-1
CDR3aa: CAISAGTSGNEQFF
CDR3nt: TGTGCCATCAGTGCCGGGACTAGCGGCAATGAGCAGTTCTTC

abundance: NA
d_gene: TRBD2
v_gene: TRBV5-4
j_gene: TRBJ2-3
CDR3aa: CASSLGGGSRSTDTQYF
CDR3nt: TGTGCCAGCAGCTTGGGAGGCGGGAGTAGGAGCACAGATACGCAGTATTTT

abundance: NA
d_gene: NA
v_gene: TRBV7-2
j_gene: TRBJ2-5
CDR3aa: CASSAPSPARYF
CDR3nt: TGTGCCAGCAGCGCCCCGAGTCCCGCACGGTACTTC

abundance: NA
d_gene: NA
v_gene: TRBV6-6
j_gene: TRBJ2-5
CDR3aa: CASSHRSPGSPKEGTQYF
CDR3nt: TGTGCCAGCAGTCACCGGTCCCCGGGGAGCCCAAAAGAAGGGACCCAGTACTTC

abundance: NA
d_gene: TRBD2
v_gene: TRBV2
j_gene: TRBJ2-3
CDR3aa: CASPGGSAPADTQYF
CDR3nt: TGTGCCAGCCCGGGAGGTAGCGCCCCTGCAGATACGCAGTATTTT

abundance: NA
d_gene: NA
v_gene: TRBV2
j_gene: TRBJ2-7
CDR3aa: CAGGAGIGEQYF
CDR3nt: TGTGCCGGGGGGGCTGGGATCGGCGAGCAGTACTTC

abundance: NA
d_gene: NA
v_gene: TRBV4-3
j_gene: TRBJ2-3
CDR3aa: CASSQDPSQGQYF
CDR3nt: TGCGCCAGCAGCCAAGATCCCTCCCAGGGGCAGTATTTT

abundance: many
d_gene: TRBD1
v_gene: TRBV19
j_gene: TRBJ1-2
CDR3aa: CASRRTGEDYGYTF
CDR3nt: TGTGCCAGTAGGCGGACAGGGGAGGACTATGGCTACACCTTC

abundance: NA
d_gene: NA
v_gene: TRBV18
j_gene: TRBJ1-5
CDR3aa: CASSPGRDSNQPQHF
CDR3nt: TGTGCCAGCTCACCGGGCAGGGATAGCAATCAGCCCCAGCATTTT

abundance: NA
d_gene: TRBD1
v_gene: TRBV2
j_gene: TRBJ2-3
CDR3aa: CASNGPTGTGVRDTQYF
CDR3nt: TGTGCCAGCAATGGCCCCACCGGGACAGGGGTAAGAGATACGCAGTATTTT

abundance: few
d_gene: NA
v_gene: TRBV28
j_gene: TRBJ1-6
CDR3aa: CASSLRGGAPLHF
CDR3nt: TGTGCCAGCAGTTTAAGGGGTGGGGCACCCCTCCACTTT

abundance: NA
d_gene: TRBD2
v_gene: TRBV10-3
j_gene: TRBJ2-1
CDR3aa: CAISGVGREQFF
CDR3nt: TGTGCCATCAGTGGGGTCGGGAGGGAGCAGTTCTTC

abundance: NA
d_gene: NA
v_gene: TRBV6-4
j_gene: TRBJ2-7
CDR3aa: CASSDWAGGEQYF
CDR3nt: TGTGCCAGCAGTGACTGGGCAGGTGGCGAGCAGTACTTC

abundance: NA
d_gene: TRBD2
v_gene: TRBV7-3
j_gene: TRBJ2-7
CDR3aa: CASSLGAGGSYEQYF
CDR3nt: TGTGCCAGCAGCTTAGGGGCGGGAGGCTCCTACGAGCAGTACTTC

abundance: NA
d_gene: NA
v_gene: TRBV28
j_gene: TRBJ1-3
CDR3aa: CASSSPGEGTGNTIYF
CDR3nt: TGTGCCAGCAGTTCCCCCGGGGAGGGGACCGGAAACACCATATATTTT

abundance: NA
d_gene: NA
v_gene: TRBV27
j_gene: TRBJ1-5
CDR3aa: CASTPWGGSNQPQHF
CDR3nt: TGTGCCAGCACCCCCTGGGGGGGCTCTAATCAGCCCCAGCATTTT

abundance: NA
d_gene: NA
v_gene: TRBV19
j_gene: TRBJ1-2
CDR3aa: CASSIPGRARGYTF
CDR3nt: TGTGCCAGTAGTATCCCCGGCAGGGCGCGTGGCTACACCTTC

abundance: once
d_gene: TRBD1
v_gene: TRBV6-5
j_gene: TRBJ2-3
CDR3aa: CASHGTGGGDTQYF
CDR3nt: TGTGCCAGCCACGGGACAGGGGGCGGAGATACGCAGTATTTT

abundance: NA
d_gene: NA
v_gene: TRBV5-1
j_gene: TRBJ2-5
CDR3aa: CASSAGSSNGETQYF
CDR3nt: TGCGCCAGCAGCGCTGGGTCCTCAAACGGGGAGACCCAGTACTTC

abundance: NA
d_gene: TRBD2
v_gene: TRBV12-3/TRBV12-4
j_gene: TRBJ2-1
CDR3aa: CASRTLAGGQFF
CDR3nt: TGTGCCAGCAGAACCCTAGCGGGAGGGCAGTTCTTC

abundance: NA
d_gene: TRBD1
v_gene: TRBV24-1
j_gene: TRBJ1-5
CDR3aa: CATSDPPRDRGQGNQPQHF
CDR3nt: TGTGCCACCAGTGACCCCCCCCGGGACAGGGGGCAAGGGAATCAGCCCCAGCATTTT

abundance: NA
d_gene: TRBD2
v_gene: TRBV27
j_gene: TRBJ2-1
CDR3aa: CASSLGLAADEQFF
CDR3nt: TGTGCCAGCAGTTTGGGACTAGCGGCGGATGAGCAGTTCTTC

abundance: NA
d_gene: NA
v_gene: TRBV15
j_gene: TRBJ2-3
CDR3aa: CATSRDPRLSFGSTDTQYF
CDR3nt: TGTGCCACCAGCAGAGATCCCCGACTCTCTTTTGGAAGCACAGATACGCAGTATTTT

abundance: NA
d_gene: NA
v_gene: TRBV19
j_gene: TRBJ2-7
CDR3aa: CASSSGPLYEQYF
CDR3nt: TGTGCCAGTAGTTCTGGGCCGCTCTACGAGCAGTACTTC

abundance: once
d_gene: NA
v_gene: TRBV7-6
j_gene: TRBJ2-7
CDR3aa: CASSLAQGEQYF
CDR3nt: TGTGCCAGCAGCTTAGCCCAGGGCGAGCAGTACTTC

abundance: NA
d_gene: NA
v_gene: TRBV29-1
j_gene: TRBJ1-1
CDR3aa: CTGTPHGTEAFF
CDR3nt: TGCACCGGGACACCCCACGGGACTGAAGCTTTCTTT

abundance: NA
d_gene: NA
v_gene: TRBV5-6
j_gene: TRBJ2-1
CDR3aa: CASSLEAGTYNEQFF
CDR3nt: TGTGCCAGCAGCTTGGAGGCAGGCACGTACAATGAGCAGTTCTTC

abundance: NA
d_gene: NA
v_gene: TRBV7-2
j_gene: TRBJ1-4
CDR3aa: CASTPEGGGAPANEKLFF
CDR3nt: TGTGCCAGCACCCCAGAGGGAGGGGGGGCGCCGGCTAATGAAAAACTGTTTTTT

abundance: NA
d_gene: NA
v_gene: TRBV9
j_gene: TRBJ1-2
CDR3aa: CASSARGTYYGYTF
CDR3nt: TGTGCCAGCAGCGCCCGGGGGACGTACTATGGCTACACCTTC

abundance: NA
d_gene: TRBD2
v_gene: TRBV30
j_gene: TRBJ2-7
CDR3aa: CAWTSGGYEQYF
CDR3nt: TGTGCCTGGACTAGCGGGGGCTACGAGCAGTACTTC